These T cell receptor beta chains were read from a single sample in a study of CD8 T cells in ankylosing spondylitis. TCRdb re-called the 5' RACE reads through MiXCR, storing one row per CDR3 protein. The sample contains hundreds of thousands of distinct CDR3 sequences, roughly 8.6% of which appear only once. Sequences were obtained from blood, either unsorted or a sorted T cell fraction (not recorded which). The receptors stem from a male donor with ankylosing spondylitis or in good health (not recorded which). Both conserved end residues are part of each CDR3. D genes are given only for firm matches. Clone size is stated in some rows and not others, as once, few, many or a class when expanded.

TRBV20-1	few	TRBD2	CSATRKSGEPKNIQYF
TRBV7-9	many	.	CASSLVTGIDTQYF
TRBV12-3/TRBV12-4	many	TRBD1	CASSLAGTGAEAFF
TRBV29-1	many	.	CSVRSTDTQYF
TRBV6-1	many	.	CASTSQSSYEQYF
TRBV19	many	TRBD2	CASSIAGRDEQFF
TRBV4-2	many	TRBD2	CASSQETSGSSYNEQFF
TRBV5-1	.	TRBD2	CASSYGSGGGNEQFF
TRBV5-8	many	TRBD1	CASSLQGAYEQFF
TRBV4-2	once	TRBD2	CASSQASVREREMPEQFF
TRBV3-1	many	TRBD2	CASSQDGLAGYNEQFF
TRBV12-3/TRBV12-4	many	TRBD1	CASSFRDRGLEQYF
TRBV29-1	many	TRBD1	CSAARDRGDTGELFF
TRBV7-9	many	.	CASSSPLRVTVEQFF
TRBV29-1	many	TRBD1	CSVDRGATEAFF
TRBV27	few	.	CASSPGPNYGYTF
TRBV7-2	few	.	CASSFRSPATEAFF
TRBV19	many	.	CASSIQGWGTEAFF
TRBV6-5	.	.	CASSYPGRTPGEQYF
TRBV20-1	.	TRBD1	CSASTTGQQPQHF
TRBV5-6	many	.	CASSPRRGNGYTF
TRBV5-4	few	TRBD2	CASRPRTSGSYEQFF
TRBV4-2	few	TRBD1	CASSQALAGGDYEQYF
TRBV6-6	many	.	CASTHTGYGYTF
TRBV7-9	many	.	CASSNTGFNQPQHF
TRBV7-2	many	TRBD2	CASSVTSGRPKVEQYF
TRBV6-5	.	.	CASSYGTGEQETQYF
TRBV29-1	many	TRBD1	CSVGQGTHSYEQYF
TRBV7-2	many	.	CASSFDRGNTIYF
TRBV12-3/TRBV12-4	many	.	CASSPDSLYQGYTF
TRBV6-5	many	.	CASSYSGRESGANVLTF
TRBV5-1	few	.	CASSFAGHGGEQFF
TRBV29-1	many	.	CSVELGAPSEQYF
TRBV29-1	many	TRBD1	CSSGQGGAFF
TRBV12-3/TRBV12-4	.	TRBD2	CASSLRRRRGGMTDTQYF
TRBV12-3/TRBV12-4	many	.	CASSWDNQPQHF
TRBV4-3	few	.	CASSQGRSYSSYNEQFF
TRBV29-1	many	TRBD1	CSAIGTGGRNTEAFF
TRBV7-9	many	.	CASTKGQLQGGAFF
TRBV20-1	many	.	CSPRGVAGNEQFF
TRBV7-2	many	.	CASSLQGPSKAFF
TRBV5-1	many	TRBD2	CASSPAGTSVPTSTDTQYF
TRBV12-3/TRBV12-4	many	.	CASSFRSGTEAFF
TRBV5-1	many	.	CASTSEGPNWEAFF
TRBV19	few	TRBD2	CASSLREGAYEQYF
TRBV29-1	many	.	CSVKDGNEQYF
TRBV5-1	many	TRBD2	CASSLAPPTSGDYEQYF
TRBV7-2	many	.	CASSTTRESPLHF
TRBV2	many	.	CASSERGEISYEQYF
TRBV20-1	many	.	CSARGEGYEQYF
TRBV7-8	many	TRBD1	CASSLGDDRAQYF
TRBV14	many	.	CASSPRPSLVYGYTF
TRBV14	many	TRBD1	CASSQMYRGTQETQYF
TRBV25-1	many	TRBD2	CASSVAGSNEQFF
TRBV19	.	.	CASSIASQETQYF
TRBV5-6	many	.	CASSLWGYGYTF
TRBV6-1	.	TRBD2	CASAGPSGFGGEQFF